Presented here are 14 T cell receptor beta chains from one specimen sequenced in a study of T cells in Graves' hyperthyroidism and ophthalmopathy. RNA transcripts gave rise to amplified TCR beta CDR3 regions. The study used the HTBI primer set for a first-round RT-PCR of the TCR CDR3. TCRdb independently ran MiXCR on the multiplex PCR reads; one entry per CDR3 protein. Of about 520,000 distinct CDR3 sequences in the sample, approximately 25% were seen once. The specimen sequenced was blood. The receptors were gathered from a woman aged 25-40 years with Graves' ophthalmopathy.

This chain uses TRBV20-1 with TRBJ1-2, with 7 nucleotides matching TRBD1. The CDR3 has 12 amino acids. Germline CDR1 is DFQATT and CDR2 is SNEGSKA (reference sequence). J lost 6 bases, V lost 5 bases, and 6 bases had no gene match. The CDR3 loop is CSAYRGVDGYTF. The CDR3 coding sequence is TGCAGTGCTTACAGGGGAGTGGATGGCTACACCTTC.

The chain combines TRBV6-1 with TRBJ1-2; the D gene is possibly TRBD1 (6 bases). This CDR3 is built from 13 residues. The V gene lost 6 bases and the J gene lost 6 bases, with 14 bases spanning the gap. Germline V gene sequence: CDR1 MNHNS, CDR2 SASEGT. The CDR3 bases are TGTGCCAGCAGGAACAGGGTTATCGATGGCTACACCTTC. As protein: CASRNRVIDGYTF.

The V and J genes are TRBV20-1 and TRBJ1-2; a possible D gene is TRBD1 (6 bases). This CDR3 contains 15 residues. CDR1 and CDR2 (germline): DFQATT, SNEGSKA (reference sequence). V shed 0 bases and J shed 4 bases, with 15 bases lying between them. DNA for the CDR3: TGCAGTGCTAGAGATCCCCAGGGGCATGGCTATGGCTACACCTTC. This codes for CSARDPQGHGYGYTF.

This clonotype came up a few times. The chain uses TRBV30 and TRBJ1-2, with 9 bases lining up with TRBD1. V trimming: 2 bases; J trimming: 4 bases; junction bases outside the gene matches: 2. The germline CDR1 and CDR2 sequences are GTSNPN and SVGIG (reference sequence). The CDR3 runs 13 residues. The CDR3 loop reads CAWSRDRVYGYTF. The DNA for the CDR3 is TGTGCCTGGAGTCGGGACAGGGTCTATGGCTACACCTTC.

At least ten counts were recorded for this clonotype. The V call is TRBV27, the J call TRBJ1-1; no clear D gene. This CDR3 is 15 amino acids long. Germline V gene sequence: CDR1 MNHEY, CDR2 SMNVEV (reference sequence). V shed 3 bases and J shed 0 bases, with 11 bases lying between them. CDR3 in amino acids: CASSLEMGLNTEAFF. CDR3 DNA sequence: TGTGCCAGCAGTTTGGAAATGGGGTTGAACACTGAAGCTTTCTTT.

This clonotype was detected ten times or more. J is TRBJ2-5 and V is TRBV10-1; D is unresolved. Trimming took off 8 bases at V and 4 bases at J, with 14 bases between the two ends. CDR1 is WNHNN, CDR2 SYGVQD, per germline (reference sequence). The CDR3 is made up of 13 amino acids. CDR3 DNA sequence: TGCGCCAGCTCCGAGGATGGGGTAGAGACCCAGTACTTC. Protein product: CASSEDGVETQYF.

Many counts were recorded for this clonotype. The chain couples TRBV28 to TRBJ2-7, with 9 bases lining up with TRBD2. The V segment lost 3 bases and the J segment 0 bases; nucleotides outside the gene matches: 6. This CDR3 spans 16 amino acids. Germline V gene lookup returns CDR1 MDHEN and CDR2 SYDVKM. CDR3: CASSFTLAGLSYEQYF. CDR3 bases: TGTGCCAGCAGTTTTACACTAGCGGGCCTCTCCTACGAGCAGTACTTC.

The V call is TRBV27, the J call TRBJ1-2, with TRBD1 as a possible D gene (5 bases). The CDR3 is made up of 15 amino acids. Trimming stripped 0 bases from V and 5 bases from J, with 13 bases between. Germline V CDR1 and CDR2: MNHEY, SMNVEV (reference sequence). CDR3 residues: CASSLSGGSGYGYTF. CDR3 nucleotides: TGTGCCAGCAGTTTATCCGGGGGGTCAGGGTATGGCTACACCTTC.

This clonotype is a singleton in its sample. The chain links TRBV5-1 to TRBJ2-7; D uncertain. Germline V gives CDR1 SGHRS, CDR2 YFSETQ. The V and J ends lost 4 bases and 3 bases respectively, with 20 bases between them. This CDR3 has 16 residues. CDR3 sequence reads: CASSLRPRLLNYEQYF. CDR3 coding DNA: TGCGCCAGCAGCCTTCGGCCCCGCTTGCTCAACTACGAGCAGTACTTC.

This clonotype was picked up a small number of times. V and J are TRBV19 and TRBJ1-2; D is unclear. This CDR3 spans 11 amino acids. Germline-derived CDR1 and CDR2 are LNHDA and SQIVND (reference sequence). Deletions cut 7 bases from V and 0 bases from J, with 3 bases between. The CDR3 bases are TGTGCCAGTATGACTAACTATGGCTACACCTTC. Translating it yields CASMTNYGYTF. The full variable domain, with the rest looked up from reference TRBV19 and TRBJ1-2, is DGGITQSPKYLFRKEGQNVTLSCEQNLNHDAMYWYRQDPGQGLRLIYYSQIVNDFQKGDIAEGYSVSREKKESFPLTVTSAQKNPTAFYLCASMTNYGYTFGSGTRLTVV.

This clonotype was seen ten or more times. One end of the junction is discordant with germline, which a read error may explain. The chain joins TRBV7-2 to TRBJ1-1; no firm D call. Germline CDR1 reads SGHTA; CDR2 reads FQGNSA. The CDR3 runs to 13 residues. The CDR3: CASTLEPNTEAFF. Here the CDR3 DNA reads TGTGCCAGCACCTTAGAACCGAACACTGAAGCTTTCTTT.

This clonotype was picked up many times. The rearrangement links TRBV20-1 to TRBJ2-7; D not certain. The germline V gene has CDR1 DFQATT and CDR2 SNEGSKA (reference sequence). The CDR3 runs 10 residues. The V gene lost 3 bases and the J gene lost 4 bases, with 4 bases spanning the gap. CDR3 residues: CSARYYEQYF. The CDR3 coding sequence is TGCAGTGCTAGGTATTACGAGCAGTACTTC.

The rearrangement uses TRBV6-1 and TRBJ1-1; D is uncertain. With 4 bases removed from V and 7 bases from J, the gap between germline ends came to 7 bases. The CDR3 sequence is 11 residues long. CDR1 is MNHNS, CDR2 SASEGT, per germline. The CDR3 DNA reads TGTGCCAGCAGTGGCGCGTATGAAGCTTTCTTT. Its protein product is CASSGAYEAFF.

This clonotype was counted at least ten times. The J gene is TRBJ1-1, the V gene TRBV5-1; TRBD1 matches 8 bases. Trimming at V came to 4 bases and at J to 4 bases, leaving 9 bases not matched to a gene. The CDR3 contains 15 residues. CDR1 and CDR2 from the germline V gene are SGHRS and YFSETQ. The CDR3 sequence: CASSGNRGVSTEAFF. CDR3 nucleotide sequence: TGCGCCAGCAGCGGGAACAGGGGGGTCAGCACTGAAGCTTTCTTT.